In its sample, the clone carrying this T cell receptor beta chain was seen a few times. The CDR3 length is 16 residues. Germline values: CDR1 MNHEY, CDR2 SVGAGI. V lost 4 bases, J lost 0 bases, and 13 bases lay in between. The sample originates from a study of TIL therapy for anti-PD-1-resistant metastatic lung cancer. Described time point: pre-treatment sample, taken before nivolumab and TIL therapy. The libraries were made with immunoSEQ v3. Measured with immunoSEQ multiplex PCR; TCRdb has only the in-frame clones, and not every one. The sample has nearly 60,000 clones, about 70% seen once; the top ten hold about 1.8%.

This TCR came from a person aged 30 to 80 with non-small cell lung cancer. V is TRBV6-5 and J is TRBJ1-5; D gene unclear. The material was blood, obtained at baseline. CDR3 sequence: CASSSTEPISNQPQHF. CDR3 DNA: TGTGCCAGCAGTTCCACAGAACCTATTAGCAATCAGCCCCAGCATTTT.